This T cell receptor beta chain came from a study of T cells in Graves' hyperthyroidism and ophthalmopathy. From germline, CDR1 is DFQATT and CDR2 SNEGSKA (reference sequence). Trimming cost V 1 base and J 2 bases; bases outside gene matches: 7. The CDR3 covers 16 residues. RNA transcripts were the template for amplifying TCR beta CDR3 regions. The TCR CDR3 first-round RT-PCR relied on the HTBI primer set. TCRdb reprocessed the multiplex PCR reads with MiXCR, giving one entry per CDR3 protein. The data show more than 300,000 distinct CDR3 sequences, with approximately 15% seen just once and roughly a fifth held by the top ten. This clonotype was counted at least ten times.

The sequenced material came from blood. The clonotype was recovered from a woman younger than 45 with Graves' ophthalmopathy. V usage is TRBV20-1 and J usage is TRBJ2-3, with 9 bases identical to TRBD2. This CDR3 is CSARVDERGVTDTQYF. For the CDR3, the DNA is TGCAGTGCTAGAGTGGACGAGCGGGGGGTCACAGATACGCAGTATTTT.